This T cell receptor (beta chain) was captured by sequencing in a study of radiotherapy plus CTLA-4 blockade in lung cancer. Study as a whole: Among patients, about 17% showed objective responses, and 31% had disease control.

Broader study findings: Radiotherapy with ipilimumab was followed by blood expansion of tumor-derived clones. Response, reportedly, was best predicted by interferon-beta along with early blood T cell clone dynamics.

Participants had chemo-refractory metastatic non-small-cell lung cancer and were treated with focal radiation plus ipilimumab CTLA-4 blockade. This clone was seen just once. Antigen specificity is unknown. The protocol was immunoSEQ multiplex PCR, while the TCRdb copy is restricted to in-frame clones and leaves out a portion. The table shows tens of thousands of clones, with 75% to 85% occurring only once. V shed 2 bases and J shed 12 bases, with 10 bases lying between them. From germline, CDR1 is MDHEN and CDR2 SYDVKM. The length of the CDR3 is 12 residues. The chain has TRBV28 and TRBJ1-4; the D gene is possibly TRBD1 (5 bases). This TCR was recovered from a human donor with non-small cell lung cancer who had a complete response to radiotherapy plus ipilimumab. The sample consisted of peripheral blood, taken from a patient treated with radiotherapy plus ipilimumab. For the CDR3, the DNA is TGTGCCAGCAGTTTAAGGGGTCTGGAACTGTTTTTT. It is translated as CASSLRGLELFF.